Listed here is a single T cell receptor (beta chain). Mouse gene names apply. The CDR3 is cut off 4 residues early in the read; its end comes from the germline J gene. This sample is drawn from a study of CD8+ T cells in alopecia areata. A panel of CD4, CD8alpha, NKG2D, NKG2ACE and other markers served to sort pooled cutaneous lymph node cells. Extracted from the samples, RNA was reverse transcribed into cDNA to serve as the sequencing template. Some clones are missing from TCRdb's copy, which holds only in-frame ones; the method was immunoSEQ multiplex PCR. The sample was found to contain under 350,000 clones, and every one recurs. There are 13 residues in the CDR3. The V gene's germline CDR1 is NSQYPW and CDR2 LRSPGD (reference sequence).

The sequence was collected from a C3H/HeJ mouse with alopecia areata. Strain haplotype at MHC: H2-k. The chain recombines TRBV1 with TRBJ2-7; tentative D call: TRBD1 (6 bases). The sample consisted of CD4+ T cells sorted from a lymph node. Partial CDR3 DNA: TGCACCTGCAGTGCACTCACAGGGTAT. This translates into CTCSALTGY. From start to end, the CDR3 is CTCSALTGYEQYF.